This record concerns one T cell receptor beta chain sequence. The antigen is unknown. These data belong to a study of T cell responses to AZD1222 COVID-19 vaccine. Both about-4-week and about-12-week second-dose recipients were combined. Libraries were prepared by immunoSEQ multiplex PCR; TCRdb keeps only in-frame clonotypes and omits some of them. This sample carries some 130,000 clones, under 95% of them seen once, and the ten largest clones take more than 1%. The germline CDR1 and CDR2 sequences are SGHDT and YYEEEE. Between the trimmed V and J ends, which lost 6 bases and 8 bases, there was a span of 18 bases. This CDR3 contains 14 residues. Whole-study findings and limits: Baseline seropositivity characterized only a handful of AZD1222 recipients. A mostly white British donor set with more females was recruited, and clonal diversity was possibly underestimated. Two AZD1222 administrations were followed by greater Spike-specific TCR breadth and depth.

The sample here was peripheral blood, taken 28 days after the second AZD1222 dose. V is TRBV5-6 and J is TRBJ2-1; D perhaps matches TRBD2 (6 bases). The sequence derives from an adult who received the AZD1222 COVID-19 vaccine. CDR3 DNA: TGTGCCAGCACCCCGGGACTCCCGGCCGATGAGCAGTTCTTC. It encodes CASTPGLPADEQFF.